Shown below are 31 T cell receptor beta chains from a single sample sequenced in a study of T cell responses to AZD1222 COVID-19 vaccine. Only in-frame clones appear in the TCRdb table, and some are missing; sequencing was by immunoSEQ multiplex PCR. The sample lists fewer than 180,000 clones, about 92% seen once, with 3.3% in the top ten. The sample in question was peripheral blood, obtained 28 days after the second AZD1222 dose. The receptors derive from an adult who received the AZD1222 COVID-19 vaccine.

The chain couples TRBV7-2 to TRBJ2-1, with D uncertain. CDR3 length: 15 residues. Trimming removed 1 base from V and 5 bases from J, with 12 bases in between. CDR1 is SGHTA and CDR2 is FQGNSA in the germline V gene. CDR3 in amino acids: CASSLVFGQNNEQFF. Written as DNA, the CDR3 is TGTGCCAGCAGCTTAGTTTTCGGGCAGAACAATGAGCAGTTCTTC.

This clone has just one count. The chain has TRBV29-1 and TRBJ1-4; no clear D. Trimming cost V 6 bases and J 0 bases, with 5 bases left between them. Germline CDR1 is SQVTM and CDR2 is ANQGSEA. This CDR3 spans 12 amino acids. The CDR3, as DNA: TGCAGCGTGACTGCAACTAATGAAAAACTGTTTTTT. Translating it yields CSVTATNEKLFF.

The genes are TRBV7-2 and TRBJ1-1; no clear D. The germline CDR1 and CDR2 sequences are SGHTA and FQGNSA. The CDR3 covers 14 residues. Trimming stripped 5 bases from V and 5 bases from J, with 15 bases between. The CDR3 DNA reads TGTGCCAGCAGCCTAGTCACGGGGTTGACTGAAGCTTTCTTT. Amino acid sequence: CASSLVTGLTEAFF.

The J gene is TRBJ2-6, the V gene TRBV27, with D possibly being TRBD1 or TRBD2 (5 bases each). CDR3 length equals 15 residues. Trimming took off 5 bases at V and 9 bases at J, with 17 bases between the two ends. Germline-derived CDR1 and CDR2 are MNHEY and SMNVEV (reference sequence). CDR3 DNA: TGTGCCAGCAGTACCAGGAACCGGGACGGCAACGTCCTGACTTTC. It translates to CASSTRNRDGNVLTF.

The CDR3 spells CASSGPQGELFF. The CDR3 coding sequence is TGTGCCAGCTCCGGACCCCAGGGGGAGCTGTTTTTT. The chain is built from TRBV18 and TRBJ2-2; no reliable D call. The CDR3 sequence is 12 residues long. From germline, CDR1 is KGHSH and CDR2 LQKENI. V was shortened by 6 bases and J by 8 bases, with 10 bases between the two germline ends.

The gene calls are TRBV6-5 and TRBJ1-6, with TRBD1 as a possible D gene (5 bases). V lost 2 bases to trimming and J lost 1 base, with 9 bases between them. The length of the CDR3 is 16 residues. CDR1 is MNHEY and CDR2 is SVGAGI in the germline V gene. Here the CDR3 reads CASSYGGISYNSPLHF. In DNA form, the CDR3 reads TGTGCCAGCAGTTACGGGGGTATATCCTATAATTCACCCCTCCACTTT.

This clone is a singleton in its sample. The chain carries TRBV11-3 and TRBJ1-2; weak D call: TRBD1 (5 bases). The V end lost 1 base, the J end lost 2 bases, and 14 bases lay between the germline ends. This CDR3 has 16 residues. Germline V lookup: CDR1 SGHNT, CDR2 YENEEA. The CDR3 loop is CASSLGTLRENYGYTF. For the CDR3, the DNA is TGTGCCAGCAGCTTAGGGACACTTAGGGAGAACTATGGCTACACCTTC.

The V call is TRBV3-1 (or the pseudogene TRBV3-2), the J call TRBJ2-7; 9 bases match TRBD1. V dropped 4 bases and J dropped 6; count of bases not matched to a gene: 16. The CDR3 length is 17 residues. In germline, CDR1 is LGHDT, CDR2 YNNKEL (reference sequence). DNA of the CDR3: TGTGCCAGCAGCCCCGGCAATTGGGGACAGGGAAAAAGCGAGCAGTACTTC. It encodes CASSPGNWGQGKSEQYF.

This chain links TRBV6-2 or TRBV6-3 with TRBJ2-7, with D perhaps TRBD1 (6 bases). Germline values: CDR1 MNHEY, CDR2 SVGEGT. V lost 8 bases and J lost 6, with 29 bases in between. There are 17 residues in the CDR3. Here the CDR3 reads CASGLQPLQGTIVEQYF. CDR3 DNA: TGTGCCAGCGGCCTCCAACCTCTCCAGGGGACGATCGTCGAGCAGTACTTC.

The chain employs TRBV28 and TRBJ1-2; perhaps TRBD1 as D (5 bases). This CDR3 is built from 15 residues. V lost 6 bases and J lost 1, with 15 bases in between. Germline loops: CDR1 MDHEN, CDR2 SYDVKM. The CDR3 nucleotides are TGTGCCAGCAGCAAAATCGGGACGGGTAACTATGGCTACACCTTC. Translation gives CASSKIGTGNYGYTF.

The genes are TRBV5-1 and TRBJ2-1, with a weak D call TRBD2 (6 bases). CDR3 length: 15 amino acids. Per germline, CDR1 SGHRS and CDR2 YFSETQ. V lost 5 bases and J lost 6, with 18 bases in between. CDR3 sequence: CASSSTGGPGNEQFF. CDR3 DNA sequence: TGCGCCAGCAGTTCGACCGGAGGGCCGGGCAATGAGCAGTTCTTC.

This clone was picked up one time. J is TRBJ1-1 and V is TRBV28; D gene unclear. The CDR3 sequence is 13 residues long. V was clipped by 2 bases and J by 0 bases, with 4 bases between them. Germline CDR1 MDHEN, CDR2 SYDVKM. The CDR3 nucleotides read TGTGCCAGCAGTTTACGGCTGAACACTGAAGCTTTCTTT. This encodes CASSLRLNTEAFF.

The rearrangement joins TRBV28 to TRBJ1-1; 7 positions agree with TRBD1. Germline lookup yields CDR1 MDHEN and CDR2 SYDVKM. Trimming took 0 bases from V and 5 from J; bases not matched to a gene: 3. This CDR3 region has 14 residues. Here the CDR3 DNA reads TGTGCCAGCAGTTTATGGGAGGGGGCGACTGAAGCTTTCTTT. Encoded protein: CASSLWEGATEAFF.

This clone was detected only once. The rearrangement uses TRBV24-1 and TRBJ2-5; 12 bases line up with TRBD1. The germline V gene encodes CDR1 KGHDR and CDR2 SFDVKD. The CDR3 contains 16 residues. J lost 4 bases, V lost 4 bases, and 6 bases had no gene match. The CDR3 loop reads CATSEGTGGSGETQYF. CDR3 sequence (DNA): TGTGCCACCAGTGAGGGGACAGGGGGCTCTGGAGAGACCCAGTACTTC.

The CDR3 nucleotides are TGTGCCAGCAGCTGGGGCCCGGGACTAGCGGGCGTCTACGAGCAGTACTTC. It specifies CASSWGPGLAGVYEQYF. The chain employs TRBV11-2 and TRBJ2-7; TRBD2 aligns across 12 bases. The CDR3 has 17 residues. The germline CDR1 and CDR2 sequences are SGHAT and FQNNGV. J was trimmed by 3 bases and V by 4 bases; bases with no gene match: 10. Full variable domain (remainder filled in from reference TRBV11-2 and TRBJ2-7): EAGVAQSPRYKIIEKRQSVAFWCNPISGHATLYWYQQILGQGPKLLIQFQNNGVVDDSQLPKDRFSAERLKGVDSTLKIQPAKLEDSAVYLCASSWGPGLAGVYEQYFGPGTRLTVT.

The chain employs TRBV30 and TRBJ1-1; no clear D. In germline, CDR1 is GTSNPN, CDR2 SVGIG (reference sequence). The CDR3 has 13 amino acids. Trimming took 3 bases from V and 4 from J, leaving 12 bases between them. The CDR3 sequence: CAWSPIGGTEAFF. CDR3 coding DNA: TGTGCCTGGAGCCCCATCGGCGGCACTGAAGCTTTCTTT.

This rearrangement joins TRBV7-9 to TRBJ2-1; 8 nucleotides line up with TRBD2. Germline trimming cut 1 base from V and 2 bases from J; bases unmatched to any gene: 4. Germline assignment: CDR1 SEHNR and CDR2 FQNEAQ (reference sequence). The CDR3 length is 16 residues. CDR3 region: CASSLGVSGTYNEQFF. The CDR3 coding sequence is TGTGCCAGCAGCTTAGGTGTTAGCGGGACCTACAATGAGCAGTTCTTC.

This rearrangement joins TRBV19 to TRBJ2-2; D is possibly TRBD1 or TRBD2 (5 bases each). This CDR3 has 12 amino acids. CDR1 is LNHDA and CDR2 is SQIVND in the germline V gene (reference sequence). The V end was cut by 5 bases, the J end by 6 bases, with 7 bases between. This CDR3 is CASSQGAGELFF. DNA for the CDR3: TGTGCCAGTAGTCAGGGAGCCGGGGAGCTGTTTTTT.

This rearrangement joins TRBV27 to TRBJ1-6; D ambiguous. Germline CDR1 MNHEY, CDR2 SMNVEV (reference sequence). The V gene lost 3 bases and the J gene lost 4 bases, with 13 bases spanning the gap. The CDR3 loop spans 16 amino acids. CDR3 bases: TGTGCCAGCAGTTTCCCGGGGTTTCGATATAATTCACCCCTCCACTTT. Its translation is CASSFPGFRYNSPLHF.

The rearrangement joins TRBV6-1 to TRBJ1-3; D is unclear. V gave up 3 bases and J gave up 0 bases, with 12 bases separating them. This CDR3 comprises 16 residues. CDR1 MNHNS and CDR2 SASEGT come from the germline V gene. CDR3 coding DNA: TGTGCCAGCAGTGAGGTCTGGCTCGTCTCTGGAAACACCATATATTTT. Translation: CASSEVWLVSGNTIYF.

J is TRBJ1-2 and V is TRBV5-1, with D possibly TRBD1 on 6 matching bases. The V end lost 1 base, the J end lost 5 bases, and 15 bases lay between the germline ends. Germline CDR1 and CDR2: SGHRS and YFSETQ. This CDR3 comprises 15 residues. Here the CDR3 reads CASSLYGGGVYGYTF. The CDR3 DNA reads TGCGCCAGCAGCTTGTACGGAGGGGGTGTTTATGGCTACACCTTC.

This chain connects TRBV10-3 to TRBJ1-1; unclear D gene. Germline CDR1 is ENHRY and CDR2 is SYGVKD. This CDR3 contains 13 residues. V gave up 6 bases and J gave up 4 bases, with 12 bases separating them. CDR3 amino acids: CAISTQDGTEAFF. The CDR3 nucleotides are TGTGCCATCAGCACTCAGGATGGCACTGAAGCTTTCTTT.

The chain is built from TRBV21-1 and TRBJ2-1. TRBV21-1 corresponds to a pseudogene. The CDR3 contains 14 residues. The CDR3 nucleotides read TGTGCAAACAGTAGGGGGGTGAGCGCATGTGAGCAGTTCTTC. This sequence encodes CANSRGVSACEQFF.

The genes are TRBV25-1 and TRBJ2-1; 10 bases match TRBD1. J was trimmed by 5 bases and V by 10 bases; bases with no gene match: 5. Looked up from germline, CDR1 is MGHDK and CDR2 is SYGVNS. CDR3 length: 13 residues. CDR3 sequence: CATSGTGDNEQFF. The CDR3 DNA reads TGTGCCACCTCCGGGACAGGGGACAATGAGCAGTTCTTC. The full variable domain, its missing parts supplied by reference TRBV25-1 and TRBJ2-1, is EADIYQTPRYLVIGTGKKITLECSQTMGHDKMYWYQQDPGMELHLIHYSYGVNSTEKGDLSSESTVSRIRTEHFPLTLESARPSHTSQYLCATSGTGDNEQFFGPGTRLTVL.

This sequence joins TRBV28 and TRBJ2-1, with D hard to call. The CDR3 has 14 amino acids. Looked up from germline, CDR1 is MDHEN and CDR2 is SYDVKM. The V end lost 2 bases, the J end lost 1 base, and 6 bases lay between the germline ends. CDR3 amino acids: CASSLDGSYNEQFF. The CDR3 region has the DNA TGTGCCAGCAGTTTAGATGGGTCCTACAATGAGCAGTTCTTC.

This chain connects TRBV9 to TRBJ2-3, with D maybe TRBD2 (6 bases). The V end lost 3 bases, the J end lost 0 bases, and 8 bases lay between the germline ends. Germline-derived CDR1 and CDR2 are SGDLS and YYNGEE. The length of the CDR3 is 14 residues. The CDR3 region has the DNA TGTGCCAGCAGCGCAAGCGGGAGCACAGATACGCAGTATTTT. The encoded protein is CASSASGSTDTQYF.

The rearrangement joins TRBV11-2 to TRBJ2-1; 11 bases map to TRBD2. J gave up 3 bases and V 5 bases, and 6 bases lay outside the gene matches. The germline V gene encodes CDR1 SGHAT and CDR2 FQNNGV. CDR3 length equals 16 residues. CDR3 sequence reads: CASSLLGTSGYNEQFF. CDR3 in DNA: TGTGCCAGCAGCCTCCTCGGGACTAGCGGCTACAATGAGCAGTTCTTC.

The rearrangement links TRBV24-1 to TRBJ2-2; D is unresolved. CDR1 is KGHDR and CDR2 is SFDVKD in the germline V gene. Trimming took 6 bases from V and 4 from J, leaving 11 bases between them. The CDR3 loop spans 14 amino acids. CDR3 sequence reads: CATSFGPGTGELFF. The CDR3 coding sequence is TGTGCCACCAGTTTTGGGCCGGGCACCGGGGAGCTGTTTTTT.

V gene TRBV27 combines with J gene TRBJ2-7; D is unresolved. With 4 bases removed from V and 4 bases from J, the gap between germline ends came to 5 bases. Germline values: CDR1 MNHEY, CDR2 SMNVEV (reference sequence). The CDR3 totals 11 residues. The CDR3 is CASSSQYEQYF. The CDR3 DNA sequence: TGTGCCAGCAGTTCCCAATACGAGCAGTACTTC.

The chain combines TRBV7-6 with TRBJ1-4; possible D gene TRBD1, 6 bases. The CDR3 consists of 17 residues. CDR1 and CDR2 (germline): SGHVS, FNYEAQ. Trimming took 2 bases from V and 4 from J, leaving 17 bases between them. CDR3 DNA: TGTGCCAGCAGCTTACGGTCCTTCAGGGGATTTAATGAAAAACTGTTTTTT. Translated: CASSLRSFRGFNEKLFF.

The genes are TRBV12-3 or TRBV12-4 and TRBJ1-2; no firm D call. CDR3 size: 11 residues. Trimming removed 5 bases at V and 4 bases at J, with 5 bases between. The DNA for the CDR3 is TGTGCCAGCAGTCCATCCTATGGCTACACCTTC. Its protein product is CASSPSYGYTF.